This passage covers 18 T cell receptor beta chains from one sample sequenced in a study of Graves' ophthalmopathy and Graves' hyperthyroidism. Amplification targeted the TCR beta CDR3 regions, with RNA transcripts as the source material. After a first-round RT-PCR with HTBI primers, a second-round multiplex PCR was run. TCRdb processed the multiplex PCR reads anew with MiXCR; each CDR3 protein has one entry. The table shows some 210,000 distinct CDR3 sequences, with over 25% occurring only once. Sequences were obtained from peripheral blood. The receptors were gathered from a man aged 45-65 years with Graves' ophthalmopathy.

This clonotype came up many times. The chain links TRBV7-9 to TRBJ2-7; a possible D gene is TRBD1 (5 bases). V was trimmed by 1 base and J by 4 bases, leaving 14 bases between them. The CDR3 runs 15 residues. Germline-derived CDR1 and CDR2 are SEHNR and FQNEAQ (reference sequence). CDR3 nucleotides: TGTGCCAGCAGCTTAGGACCCCCCAGGGATTACGAGCAGTACTTC. Translated: CASSLGPPRDYEQYF.

This clonotype was seen repeatedly, ten times or more. The V and J genes are TRBV12-3 or TRBV12-4 and TRBJ1-5; D perhaps matches TRBD1 (5 bases). The CDR3 runs to 14 residues. The V gene lost 3 bases and the J gene lost 4 bases, with 10 bases spanning the gap. The chain's CDR3 is CASSLAGRNQPQHF. CDR3 in DNA: TGTGCCAGCAGTTTGGCAGGGAGGAATCAGCCCCAGCATTTT.

This clonotype was detected ten times or more. This chain links TRBV2 with TRBJ1-6, with D unresolved. V lost 7 bases to trimming and J lost 7 bases, with 8 bases between them. Germline values: CDR1 SNHLY, CDR2 FYNNEI. This CDR3 has 12 residues. This CDR3 reads CASIGPNSPLHF. The CDR3 nucleotides are TGTGCCAGCATCGGACCGAATTCACCCCTCCACTTT.

The V and J genes are TRBV6-5 and TRBJ2-7; 12 bases line up with TRBD1. The trim removed 2 bases at V and 5 bases at J, leaving 10 bases unmatched. Per germline, CDR1 MNHEY and CDR2 SVGAGI. This CDR3 is 17 amino acids long. CDR3 in amino acids: CASSYRTGQGARNEQYF. The CDR3 bases are TGTGCCAGCAGTTACCGTACGGGACAGGGGGCAAGGAACGAGCAGTACTTC.

This clonotype was detected many times. The gene calls are TRBV6-4 and TRBJ2-7; TRBD2 matches 12 bases. Trimming cost V 8 bases and J 3 bases; bases outside gene matches: 5. Germline CDR1 and CDR2: MRHNA and SNTAGT. This CDR3 comprises 14 residues. The CDR3 loop is CASGLAGLFYEQYF. The CDR3 DNA reads TGTGCCAGCGGACTAGCGGGACTCTTCTACGAGCAGTACTTC.

In this sample, this clonotype turned up a few times. The V and J genes are TRBV27 and TRBJ2-1; D possibly uses TRBD1 or TRBD2 (5 bases each). V lost 6 bases and J lost 0, with 18 bases in between. This CDR3 contains 17 residues. In germline, CDR1 is MNHEY, CDR2 SMNVEV (reference sequence). The CDR3 is CASSPGAGPSSYNEQFF. Written as DNA, the CDR3 is TGTGCCAGCAGCCCCGGGGCAGGACCATCCTCCTACAATGAGCAGTTCTTC.

Ten or more counts support this clonotype. The chain employs TRBV11-2 and TRBJ2-7; TRBD1 matches 8 bases. The germline V gene encodes CDR1 SGHAT and CDR2 FQNNGV. The CDR3 runs 14 residues. Trimming removed 6 bases from V and 7 bases from J; junction bases left unmatched: 11. CDR3 sequence: CASRTSQGAREQYF. The CDR3, as DNA: TGTGCCAGCAGGACTAGTCAGGGGGCGAGAGAGCAGTACTTC.

This clonotype has a count of ten or more. J is TRBJ1-2 and V is TRBV7-8; weak D call: TRBD1 (6 bases). This CDR3 comprises 13 residues. Trimming took off 6 bases at V and 2 bases at J, with 10 bases between the two ends. Germline V gene data show CDR1 as SGHVS and CDR2 as FQNEAQ. The chain's CDR3 is CASSLGQNYGYTF. For the CDR3, the DNA is TGTGCCAGCAGTTTGGGACAAAACTATGGCTACACCTTC. Full variable domain (outside the CDR3, taken from reference TRBV7-8 and TRBJ1-2): GAGVSQSPRYKVAKRGQDVALRCDPISGHVSLFWYQQALGQGPEFLTYFQNEAQLDKSGLPSDRFFAERPEGSVSTLKIQRTQQEDSAVYLCASSLGQNYGYTFGSGTRLTVV.

This clonotype was detected ten times or more. The CDR3: CASSLGQGHQPQHF. CDR3 DNA: TGTGCCAGCAGCTTAGGACAGGGTCATCAGCCCCAGCATTTT. This rearrangement joins TRBV7-9 to TRBJ1-5, with 7 bases identical to TRBD1. J was trimmed by 5 bases and V by 1 base; bases with no gene match: 2. From germline, CDR1 is SEHNR and CDR2 FQNEAQ (reference sequence). The CDR3 totals 14 residues.

The V call is TRBV28, the J call TRBJ2-7, with 10 bases lining up with TRBD2. The junction had 14 bases not matched to a gene; V was cut back by 5 bases and J by 1 base. The CDR3 contains 18 residues. Looked up from germline, CDR1 is MDHEN and CDR2 is SYDVKM. The CDR3 reads CASSPTSGKGGRSYEQYF. The CDR3 nucleotides are TGTGCCAGCAGTCCTACTAGCGGGAAGGGGGGGCGATCCTACGAGCAGTACTTC.

This clonotype was counted many times. The V gene is TRBV12-3 or TRBV12-4, the J gene TRBJ2-5; TRBD1 matches at 7 bases. This CDR3 comprises 13 residues. Trimming removed 3 bases from V and 4 bases from J; junction bases left unmatched: 2. Here the CDR3 reads CASSFRDRETQYF. CDR3 bases: TGTGCCAGCAGTTTCCGGGACAGAGAGACCCAGTACTTC.

This rearrangement joins TRBV12-3 or TRBV12-4 to TRBJ1-5; 7 bases line up with TRBD1. CDR3 length: 14 residues. Trimming took 5 bases from V and 9 from J; bases not matched to a gene: 10. The CDR3 region has the DNA TGTGCCAGCAGTACTCGACAGGGAAGAACGCCCCAGCATTTT. Its translation: CASSTRQGRTPQHF.

This clonotype was seen ten or more times. V gene TRBV6-2 or TRBV6-3 combines with J gene TRBJ2-2; D might be TRBD1 or TRBD2, each matching 5 bases. CDR1 MNHEY and CDR2 SVGEGT come from the germline V gene. V gave up 6 bases and J gave up 1 base, with 15 bases separating them. CDR3 length: 16 amino acids. This CDR3 reads CASSHSGQVNTGELFF. The CDR3 DNA is TGTGCCAGCAGCCACTCGGGGCAGGTGAACACCGGGGAGCTGTTTTTT.

The chain uses TRBV25-1 and TRBJ2-7; a possible D gene is TRBD2 (5 bases). V lost 6 bases and J lost 2, with 20 bases in between. Looked up from germline, CDR1 is MGHDK and CDR2 is SYGVNS. The CDR3 covers 16 residues. The CDR3, as DNA: TGTGCCAGCAGCTTAAGCGCGGGCGGGCCAGCCTACGAGCAGTACTTC. Translated: CASSLSAGGPAYEQYF.

This clonotype was seen more than once but under ten times. The rearrangement links TRBV2 to TRBJ2-5; possibly TRBD1 for D (6 bases). Deletions cut 7 bases from V and 5 bases from J, with 11 bases between. Germline values: CDR1 SNHLY, CDR2 FYNNEI. The CDR3 contains 12 residues. The CDR3 spells CASTSQGETQYF. The CDR3 DNA follows: TGTGCCAGCACCTCCCAGGGGGAGACCCAGTACTTC.

CDR3 in amino acids: CATCRAVLYEQYF. Written as DNA, the CDR3 is TGTGCCACCTGCCGGGCAGTCCTCTACGAGCAGTACTTC. V usage is TRBV28 and J usage is TRBJ2-7, with D uncertain. CDR1 is MDHEN, CDR2 SYDVKM, per germline. The length of the CDR3 is 13 residues. The ends were cut back, 10 bases at V and 3 bases at J, with 16 bases in the middle.

This clonotype appeared many times. V is TRBV15 and J is TRBJ1-1; the D is unclear. This CDR3 region has 11 residues. In germline, CDR1 is LNHNV, CDR2 YYDKDF (reference sequence). V shed 1 base and J shed 12 bases, with 9 bases lying between them. The DNA of the CDR3 is TGTGCCACCAGCAGAGGACCTGATTCTTTCTTT. Translation: CATSRGPDSFF.

This clonotype came up many times. This chain joins TRBV7-9 and TRBJ1-1; a weak D match, TRBD1 (5 bases). From germline, CDR1 is SEHNR and CDR2 FQNEAQ (reference sequence). V was clipped by 5 bases and J by 6 bases, with 13 bases between them. The CDR3 has 13 amino acids. The CDR3 DNA follows: TGTGCCAGCAGCGCCAAGGGGAGCCCTGAAGCTTTCTTT. It encodes CASSAKGSPEAFF.